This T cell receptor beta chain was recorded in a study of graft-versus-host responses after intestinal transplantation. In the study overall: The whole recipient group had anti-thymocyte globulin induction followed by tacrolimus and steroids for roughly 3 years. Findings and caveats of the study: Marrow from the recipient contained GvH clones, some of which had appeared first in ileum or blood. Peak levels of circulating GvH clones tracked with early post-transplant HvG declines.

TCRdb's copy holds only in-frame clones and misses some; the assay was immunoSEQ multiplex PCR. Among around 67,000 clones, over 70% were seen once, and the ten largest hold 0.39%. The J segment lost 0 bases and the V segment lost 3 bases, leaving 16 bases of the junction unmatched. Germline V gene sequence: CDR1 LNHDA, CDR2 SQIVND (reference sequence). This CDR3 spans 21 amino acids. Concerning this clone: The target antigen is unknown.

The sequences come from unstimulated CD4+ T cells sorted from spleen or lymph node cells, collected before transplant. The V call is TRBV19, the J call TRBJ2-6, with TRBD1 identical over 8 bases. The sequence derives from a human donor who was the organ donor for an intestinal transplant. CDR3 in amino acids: CASSIVPPGQEFLSGANVLTF. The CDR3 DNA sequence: TGTGCCAGTAGTATCGTGCCACCGGGACAGGAATTTCTCTCTGGGGCCAACGTCCTGACTTTC.